Sequencing of this TCR beta chain was carried out in a study of identical twins. V lost 2 bases, J lost 5 bases, and 13 bases lay in between. The V gene's germline CDR1 is MNHEY and CDR2 SVGAGI. This CDR3 has 16 residues. TCRdb independently ran MiXCR on the 5' RACE reads; one entry per CDR3 protein. Altogether 1,800,000 or so distinct CDR3 sequences are present, under 35% being singletons, with the ten largest covering more than 0.25%. In its sample, this clonotype was seen a few times. The antigen remains unidentified. Study results and caveats: Within beta out-of-frame sequences, the excess sharing observed between twins was weaker. Out-of-frame TCR alpha sharing observed in monozygotic twins exceeded model estimates. Insertion counts were lower in abundant cord blood beta clonotypes, a trend that memory repertoires did not show.

The source is a newborn girl in good health. The rearrangement joins TRBV6-5 to TRBJ1-6; D is ambiguous. Input material: cord blood. CDR3 coding DNA: TGTGCCAGCAGTTACCTACGACGGAGGAATAATTCACCCCTCCACTTT. It encodes CASSYLRRRNNSPLHF.